This TCR beta chain was identified during a study of Tregs in tolerant kidney transplant recipients. V lost 3 bases, J lost 2 bases, and 8 bases stayed unmatched. The CDR3 sequence is 17 residues long. Germline CDR1 MNHEY, CDR2 SMNVEV (reference sequence). As for this clone: Its antigen is still unknown.

Study outcomes and limitations: Findings come from small patient numbers and require larger validation. In tolerant patients, donor-specific Tregs outgrew total Tregs, suggesting antigen-driven expansion.

Profiled with immunoSEQ multiplex PCR; TCRdb holds only in-frame clones, not every one. This sample carries approximately 69,000 clones, roughly 91% of them seen once, and the ten largest clones take around 0.4%. Thawed PBMCs were FACS-sorted into unstimulated CD4+CD25+CD127- regulatory T cells, CD4+CD25- non-regulatory cells, CD4 and CD8 cells. The origin of this receptor is a human donor who received a combined kidney and bone marrow transplant. The source material was CD4+ T cells from blood, sampled before the transplant. The chain couples TRBV27 to TRBJ2-1; 9 positions match TRBD2. DNA of the CDR3: TGTGCCAGCAGTTTTTCCGGACTAGCGCCTCCCTACAATGAGCAGTTCTTC. This sequence encodes CASSFSGLAPPYNEQFF.